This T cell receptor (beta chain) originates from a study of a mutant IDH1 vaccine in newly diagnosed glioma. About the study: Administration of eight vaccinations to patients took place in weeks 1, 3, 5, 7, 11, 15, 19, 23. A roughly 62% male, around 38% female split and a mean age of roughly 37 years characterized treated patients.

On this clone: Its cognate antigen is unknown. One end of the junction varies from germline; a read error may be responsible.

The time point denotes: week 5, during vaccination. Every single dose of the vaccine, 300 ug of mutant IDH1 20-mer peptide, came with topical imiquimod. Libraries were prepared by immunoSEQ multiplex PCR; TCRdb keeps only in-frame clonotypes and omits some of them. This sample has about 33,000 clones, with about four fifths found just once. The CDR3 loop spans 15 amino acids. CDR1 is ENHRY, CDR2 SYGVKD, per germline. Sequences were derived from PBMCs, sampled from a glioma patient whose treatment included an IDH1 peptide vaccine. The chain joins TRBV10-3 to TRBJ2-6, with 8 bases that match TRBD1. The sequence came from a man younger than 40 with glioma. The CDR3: CAISQQGAGSNVLTF. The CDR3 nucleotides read TGTGCCATCAGCCAGCAGGGGGCTGGGTCCAACGTCCTGACTTTC.